The subject of this entry is one T cell receptor beta chain. The sample belongs to a study of cytomegalovirus exposure and HLA in healthy donors. A multiplex PCR was run with 60 Vbeta primers and 13 Jbeta primers. Assay used: immunoSEQ multiplex PCR; TCRdb lists only in-frame clones, some missing. The sample shows under 200,000 clones, about three quarters of them seen only once. The receptor's source is a female donor in good health and CMV-seronegative. The sequencing sample was made of PBMCs.

The DNA for the CDR3 is TGTGCCAGCAGCCAAGAAAACAGGCAAGGTGGCTATGGCTACACCTTC. Translating it yields CASSQENRQGGYGYTF. The J gene is TRBJ1-2, the V gene TRBV4-2; D perhaps matches TRBD1 (5 bases). The CDR3 loop spans 16 amino acids. The germline gives CDR1 LGHNA, CDR2 YNFKEQ. Trimming shortened V by 0 bases and J by 4 bases, and 15 bases separated the two germline ends.